Below are 11 T cell receptor beta chains sequenced from a single sample in a study of tumor T cells in aggressive B-cell lymphoma (dated by TCRdb to about 2017). The library was generated by the immunoSEQ multiplex PCR assay. The table comes from immuneACCESS by way of TCRdb, which keeps in-frame sequences with V and J called. Part of the clones is missing from these tables; in studies checked, under half for an unresolved V gene and the rest for unknown reasons. This sample holds around 4,500 clones; 91% were observed only once. The ten largest clones add up to over 2% of the sample. Specimen: tumor tissue. The source is an adult with diffuse large B cell lymphoma.

V usage is TRBV27 and J usage is TRBJ1-2; D might be TRBD1 (5 bases). The CDR3 runs to 17 residues. Germline CDR1 and CDR2: MNHEY and SMNVEV (reference sequence). Deletions cut 5 bases from V and 4 bases from J, with 23 bases between. Here the CDR3 reads CASSPTGTSPPLYGYTF. In DNA, the CDR3 is TGTGCCAGCAGTCCTACCGGGACTTCTCCGCCCCTCTATGGCTACACCTTC.

The rearrangement joins TRBV7-2 to TRBJ1-3; TRBD1 matches 7 bases. The V and J ends lost 5 bases and 4 bases, in that order; junction bases with no gene match: 17. The CDR3 runs to 18 residues. CDR1 and CDR2 from the germline V gene are SGHTA and FQGNSA. The CDR3 DNA follows: TGTGCCAGCAGCACCAACCCGCCGGCCGACAGGGCCGGAAACACCATATATTTT. This sequence encodes CASSTNPPADRAGNTIYF.

The chain uses TRBV15 and TRBJ2-6; 10 positions agree with TRBD1. Germline V gives CDR1 LNHNV, CDR2 YYDKDF (reference sequence). Trimming removed 8 bases from V and 0 bases from J; junction bases left unmatched: 1. The CDR3 covers 15 residues. The CDR3 protein is CATGTGVSGANVLTF. The CDR3 DNA is TGTGCCACCGGGACAGGGGTCTCTGGGGCCAACGTCCTGACTTTC.

The chain uses TRBV4-3 and TRBJ1-2, with 9 nucleotides matching TRBD1. Germline lookup yields CDR1 LGHNA and CDR2 YSLEER. V trimming: 0 bases; J trimming: 5 bases; junction bases outside the gene matches: 10. The CDR3 runs 17 residues. The CDR3, as DNA: TGCGCCAGCAGCCAAGAATTAGGGACAGGGCTTCGGTATGGCTACACCTTC. Its translation: CASSQELGTGLRYGYTF.

The chain is built from TRBV9 and TRBJ2-7, with 10 bases fitting TRBD1. The ends lost 3 bases at V and 5 bases at J; junction bases unmatched: 2. Germline V gene data show CDR1 as SGDLS and CDR2 as YYNGEE. The CDR3 spans 13 residues. CDR3 region: CASSAGTGDEQYF. The CDR3 nucleotides are TGTGCCAGCAGCGCCGGGACAGGGGACGAGCAGTACTTC.

Concerning this clone itself: Other DNA sequences within the sample encode an identical CDR3. The chain has TRBV9 and TRBJ2-7; 11 bases map to TRBD2. This CDR3 comprises 14 residues. V was clipped by 0 bases and J by 5 bases; unmatched bases: 1. Germline CDR1 is SGDLS and CDR2 is YYNGEE. The CDR3 sequence: CASSVGLAGHEQYF. As DNA, the CDR3 is TGTGCCAGCAGCGTAGGACTAGCGGGACACGAGCAGTACTTC.

In this sample, this clone turned up a few times. The same CDR3 can be traced to other DNA sequences in this sample. The chain carries TRBV7-9 and TRBJ1-2; TRBD1 matches at 11 bases. CDR1 is SEHNR and CDR2 is FQNEAQ in the germline V gene (reference sequence). CDR3 size: 17 residues. V trimming: 4 bases; J trimming: 7 bases; junction bases outside the gene matches: 14. The CDR3 region has the DNA TGTGCCAGCAGCTCCGGGTTCCGGGACAGGGGGTTGCTTGGCTACACCTTC. This encodes CASSSGFRDRGLLGYTF. Full variable domain (remainder filled in from reference TRBV7-9 and TRBJ1-2): DTGVSQNPRHKITKRGQNVTFRCDPISEHNRLYWYRQTLGQGPEFLTYFQNEAQLEKSRLLSDRFSAERPKGSFSTLEIQRTEQGDSAMYLCASSSGFRDRGLLGYTFGSGTRLTVV.

With respect to this clone: At one boundary the junction diverges from the germline segment, which might be a read error. This chain joins TRBV9 and TRBJ2-5; D possibly corresponds to TRBD1 (6 bases). Per germline, CDR1 SGDLS and CDR2 YYNGEE. The CDR3 has 15 residues. This chain's CDR3 is CASNVGSGDQETQYF. CDR3 nucleotides: TGTGCCAGCAACGTAGGGTCAGGGGATCAGGAGACCCAGTACTTC.

The chain uses TRBV28 and TRBJ1-1; D possibly corresponds to TRBD1 (5 bases). The germline gives CDR1 MDHEN, CDR2 SYDVKM. The CDR3 runs to 13 residues. With 3 bases removed from V and 5 bases from J, the gap between germline ends came to 10 bases. CDR3 nucleotides: TGTGCCAGCAGTTTGGGGGAGGGAACTGAAGCTTTCTTT. It encodes CASSLGEGTEAFF.

This CDR3 is CASSLMAGNTGELFF. The DNA for the CDR3 is TGTGCCAGCAGCTTAATGGCAGGGAACACCGGGGAGCTGTTTTTT. The chain combines TRBV7-3 with TRBJ2-2; no firm D call. V shed 1 base and J shed 1 base, with 7 bases lying between them. The germline V gene has CDR1 SGHTA and CDR2 FQGTGA. The CDR3 extends over 15 amino acids.

V is TRBV11-2 and J is TRBJ1-2, with D perhaps TRBD1 (5 bases). Trimming took 2 bases from V and 0 from J, leaving 10 bases between them. Germline CDR1 reads SGHAT; CDR2 reads FQNNGV. The CDR3 extends over 15 amino acids. The CDR3 coding sequence is TGTGCCAGCAGCTTACTCACAGGCGCTAACTATGGCTACACCTTC. Translation: CASSLLTGANYGYTF.